The clone carrying this T cell receptor beta chain was picked up many times. Its antigen remains unknown. This specimen belongs to a study of regulatory T cells in long-lasting Graves disease. Study results and caveats: Persistent patients shared about 3,000 public clonotypes among themselves. Newly diagnosed patients shared fewer, at around 970.

As for time point: persistent/refractory GD, antithyroid drugs over 5 years with positive TRAb. TCR sequences were obtained from RNA taken from PBMCs. Into tubes containing EDTA, roughly 8.3 milliliters of peripheral blood were drawn. Arm-PCR of CDR3 regions with iRepertoire HTBI primers generated TCR beta libraries. TCRdb re-called the multiplex PCR reads with MiXCR, one entry per CDR3 protein. The table records approximately 400,000 distinct CDR3 sequences, approximately 25% of them present only once. The origin of this receptor is a woman aged 40 to 49 with Graves disease. The specimen comprised peripheral blood mononuclear cells (PBMCs), sampled when the disease was refractory, from a patient treated with antithyroid drugs.

The CDR3 DNA sequence: TGTGCCAGCAGTTTGACAGGGGGAGGCTATGGCTACACCTTC. It encodes CASSLTGGGYGYTF. The chain combines TRBV12-3 or TRBV12-4 with TRBJ1-2; 9 bases map to TRBD1. Unmatched junction bases numbered 3, after V lost 3 bases and J lost 4 bases. The CDR3 is 14 amino acids.